This TCR beta chain is drawn from a study of T cell responses to AZD1222 COVID-19 vaccine. Regarding the study as a whole: A mostly white British donor set with more females was recruited, and clonal diversity was possibly underestimated. Baseline seropositives among AZD1222 recipients totaled only 5 to 7. Along spike, vaccine-associated CD4 TCRs were found throughout, with dominance at 160-218 and 743-854. Repertoires were sampled only after the peak T cell response.

V was clipped by 6 bases and J by 4 bases; unmatched bases: 5. Germline V gene lookup returns CDR1 KGHSH and CDR2 LQKENI. This CDR3 is built from 14 residues. As concerns this clone: The antigen remains undetermined.

TCRdb keeps only in-frame clones here, not all; method: immunoSEQ multiplex PCR. The sample yields roughly 70,000 clones, 75% to 85% seen once. The rearrangement joins TRBV18 to TRBJ2-5; 10 bases align to TRBD1. This material consisted of peripheral blood, taken on day 0 of MenACWY control vaccination. This sequence originates from an adult in good health. CDR3 DNA sequence: TGTGCCAGCTCGACAGGGGGCCGTGGAGAGACCCAGTACTTC. Its translation: CASSTGGRGETQYF.